This passage covers 11 T cell receptor beta chains from one sample sequenced in a study of beta chain features in type 1 diabetes. Of the isolated RNA, all was reverse transcribed, and so the sequenced material was expressed TCRB transcripts. Produced via immunoSEQ multiplex PCR; TCRdb's table is partial and in-frame only. The sample records 250,000 to 350,000 clones, approximately 10% being singletons. The material sequenced was naive CD4+ T cells from blood. The receptor source for this set is a woman aged 25 to 45 in good health.

This chain connects TRBV30 to TRBJ2-1; TRBD2 matches at 13 bases. Germline V gene lookup returns CDR1 GTSNPN and CDR2 SVGIG (reference sequence). The ends lost 3 bases at V and 9 bases at J; junction bases unmatched: 8. The CDR3 is 15 residues long. CDR3: CAWSRTSGRAGEQFF. CDR3 nucleotide sequence: TGTGCCTGGAGCCGAACTAGCGGGAGGGCAGGTGAGCAGTTCTTC.

This clone was recorded a few times. The chain uses TRBV29-1 and TRBJ2-1; 8 bases are shared with TRBD2. Germline V gene lookup returns CDR1 SQVTM and CDR2 ANQGSEA. J gave up 7 bases and V 3 bases, and 8 bases lay outside the gene matches. CDR3 length equals 14 residues. The CDR3 DNA sequence: TGCAGCGTTGACGCGAGCGGGAGTCGGAATGAGCAGTTCTTC. This encodes CSVDASGSRNEQFF.

The V gene is TRBV9, the J gene TRBJ2-7; 10 nucleotides align to TRBD2. V dropped 2 bases and J dropped 6; count of bases not matched to a gene: 8. CDR1 SGDLS and CDR2 YYNGEE come from the germline V gene. This CDR3 spans 15 amino acids. In DNA, the CDR3 is TGTGCCAGCAGCGTGACCGGGACTAGCGTTGGCGAGCAGTACTTC. This codes for CASSVTGTSVGEQYF.

As DNA, the CDR3 is TGCGCCAGCAGCTTGGCAGGGCCTGGGGCCAACGTCCTGACTTTC. It encodes CASSLAGPGANVLTF. The chain is built from TRBV5-1 and TRBJ2-6, with a weak D call TRBD1 (5 bases). The CDR3 runs to 15 residues. The germline V gene encodes CDR1 SGHRS and CDR2 YFSETQ. The V and J ends lost 0 bases and 2 bases respectively, with 6 bases between them.

The chain is built from TRBV7-2 and TRBJ1-1; the D gene is possibly TRBD1 (5 bases). Germline V gene data show CDR1 as SGHTA and CDR2 as FQGNSA. V shed 5 bases and J shed 10 bases, with 20 bases lying between them. The CDR3 has 14 amino acids. CDR3 sequence reads: CASSAEVNRFRAFF. For the CDR3, the DNA is TGTGCCAGCAGCGCCGAAGTGAACAGGTTCCGAGCTTTCTTT.

This chain joins TRBV5-1 and TRBJ1-4; the match to TRBD1 covers 9 bases. This CDR3 contains 16 residues. J was trimmed by 7 bases and V by 4 bases; bases with no gene match: 11. The germline V gene has CDR1 SGHRS and CDR2 YFSETQ. This CDR3 is CASSLGTGITIEKLFF. The CDR3 coding sequence is TGCGCCAGCAGCCTAGGGACAGGGATTACGATTGAAAAACTGTTTTTT.

This chain joins TRBV5-4 and TRBJ2-5; 9 nucleotides align to TRBD1. The CDR3 has 14 residues. J lost 5 bases, V lost 5 bases, and 7 bases had no gene match. CDR1 and CDR2 (germline): SGHNT, YYREEE (reference sequence). The CDR3 here is CASRLDRGAETQYF. In DNA, the CDR3 is TGTGCCAGCAGACTGGACAGGGGCGCTGAGACCCAGTACTTC. The full variable domain, with the rest looked up from reference TRBV5-4 and TRBJ2-5, is ETGVTQSPTHLIKTRGQQVTLRCSSQSGHNTVSWYQQALGQGPQFIFQYYREEENGRGNFPPRFSGLQFPNYSSELNVNALELDDSALYLCASRLDRGAETQYFGPGTRLLVL.

Only a few counts were recorded for this clone. V is TRBV19 and J is TRBJ2-2, with D possibly matching TRBD1 (6 bases). This CDR3 is 15 amino acids long. V was clipped by 7 bases and J by 1 base, with 13 bases between them. Germline assignment: CDR1 LNHDA and CDR2 SQIVND (reference sequence). For the CDR3, the DNA is TGTGCCAGTAACACCGGGACAAAGAACACCGGGGAGCTGTTTTTT. Amino acids: CASNTGTKNTGELFF.

This chain links TRBV5-4 with TRBJ2-7; 14 bases are shared with TRBD2. This CDR3 contains 18 residues. The germline V gene encodes CDR1 SGHNT and CDR2 YYREEE (reference sequence). V trimming: 4 bases; J trimming: 4 bases; junction bases outside the gene matches: 13. CDR3 bases: TGTGCCAGCAGCACCGGGACTAGCGGGGGAACGGAGACGTACGAGCAGTACTTC. This codes for CASSTGTSGGTETYEQYF. Filled out from reference TRBV5-4 and TRBJ2-7, the complete variable domain reads ETGVTQSPTHLIKTRGQQVTLRCSSQSGHNTVSWYQQALGQGPQFIFQYYREEENGRGNFPPRFSGLQFPNYSSELNVNALELDDSALYLCASSTGTSGGTETYEQYFGPGTRLTVT.

This clone was detected only a few times. The gene calls are TRBV2 and TRBJ2-3, with 11 bases identical to TRBD2. This CDR3 is 15 amino acids long. The junction had 1 base not matched to a gene; V was cut back by 3 bases and J by 2 bases. In germline, CDR1 is SNHLY, CDR2 FYNNEI. The DNA of the CDR3 is TGTGCCAGCAGTGAGACTAGCGGGATCACAGATACGCAGTATTTT. It translates to CASSETSGITDTQYF. Using reference TRBV2 and TRBJ2-3 for the parts outside the CDR3, the full variable domain is EPEVTQTPSHQVTQMGQEVILRCVPISNHLYFYWYRQILGQKVEFLVSFYNNEISEKSEIFDDQFSVERPDGSNFTLKIRSTKLEDSAMYFCASSETSGITDTQYFGPGTRLTVL.

The table lists this clone with a few counts. The rearrangement joins TRBV19 to TRBJ2-2; 14 positions match TRBD2. Germline V gene data show CDR1 as LNHDA and CDR2 as SQIVND (reference sequence). J was trimmed by 5 bases and V by 5 bases; bases with no gene match: 10. The CDR3 contains 18 residues. The CDR3 loop reads CASSPLGLAGVGTGELFF. CDR3 bases: TGTGCCAGTAGTCCGCTGGGACTAGCGGGAGTAGGTACCGGGGAGCTGTTTTTT.